This passage covers 22 T cell receptor beta chains from one sample sequenced in a study of T cells after yellow fever vaccination (dated by TCRdb to about 2019). The treatment or condition label, read with the paper, signifies: live attenuated yellow fever vaccine strain. Library preparation was by 5' RACE. The listed sequencing device is Illumina NovaSeq 6000. TCRdb reworked the public reads: Q25 trimming with fastp, MiXCR clone assembly, productive beta chains retained. Here each entry gathers all rows of one CDR3 protein and keeps the most common genes and DNA. This sample is represented by around 320,000 distinct CDR3 sequences; around 9.3% of them were singletons. The ten largest clones represent 3% to 3.5% of the sample. Sequenced material: CD4+ T cells sorted from PBMCs, taken 5 days after the yellow fever booster vaccination. All receptors derive from a man aged 18-30 years who received the YFV17D yellow fever vaccine.

V and J are TRBV9 and TRBJ2-7, with 7 bases aligning to TRBD2. The ends lost 4 bases at V and 2 bases at J; junction bases unmatched: 18. Germline values: CDR1 SGDLS, CDR2 YYNGEE. The length of the CDR3 is 18 residues. The CDR3: CASSPQVPGGDGAYEQYF. CDR3 in DNA: TGTGCCAGCAGCCCACAGGTCCCTGGGGGGGACGGTGCCTACGAGCAGTACTTC. Complete variable domain (other parts from reference TRBV9 and TRBJ2-7): DSGVTQTPKHLITATGQRVTLRCSPRSGDLSVYWYQQSLDQGLQFLIQYYNGEERAKGNILERFSAQQFPDLHSELNLSSLELGDSALYFCASSPQVPGGDGAYEQYFGPGTRLTVT.

The rearrangement links TRBV5-1 to TRBJ1-6, with unresolved D. Trimming shortened V by 6 bases and J by 7 bases, and 17 bases separated the two germline ends. The germline CDR1 and CDR2 sequences are SGHRS and YFSETQ. This CDR3 spans 15 amino acids. CDR3 sequence (DNA): TGCGCCAGCACTGGGCAGGTCGGAGAGAATTCACCCCTCCACTTT. As protein: CASTGQVGENSPLHF.

The table lists this clonotype with a few counts. V is TRBV20-1 and J is TRBJ1-2; D ambiguous. Germline V gives CDR1 DFQATT, CDR2 SNEGSKA (reference sequence). The CDR3 has 11 residues. V shed 6 bases and J shed 1 base, with 6 bases lying between them. CDR3 loop: CSARLNYGYTF. The CDR3 coding sequence is TGCAGTGCACGTCTTAACTATGGCTACACCTTC.

As DNA, the CDR3 is TGTGCCAGCAGCTTCAGAAATCAGCCCCAGCATTTT. Its translation is CASSFRNQPQHF. This chain links TRBV5-6 with TRBJ1-5; D remains ambiguous. V was cut by 2 bases and J by 4 bases, with 4 bases left in between. There are 12 residues in the CDR3. CDR1 is SGHDT, CDR2 YYEEEE, per germline.

This clonotype was picked up many times. This chain connects TRBV7-9 to TRBJ2-7, with 9 positions matching TRBD1. CDR3 size: 14 residues. J gave up 6 bases and V 5 bases, and 8 bases lay outside the gene matches. Germline CDR1 is SEHNR and CDR2 is FQNEAQ (reference sequence). The CDR3: CASSIGQGILEQYF. CDR3 sequence (DNA): TGTGCCAGCAGCATTGGACAGGGGATCCTCGAGCAGTACTTC.

The J gene is TRBJ1-1, the V gene TRBV9; D possibly corresponds to TRBD1 (6 bases). From germline, CDR1 is SGDLS and CDR2 YYNGEE. The length of the CDR3 is 15 residues. Trimming removed 0 bases from V and 6 bases from J, with 15 bases in between. The CDR3 DNA reads TGTGCCAGCAGCGTAGGGGCGTCAGGGGCGGCTGAAGCTTTCTTT. Its translation is CASSVGASGAAEAFF.

This clonotype was observed a few times. V is TRBV27 and J is TRBJ2-7; 10 bases are a match to TRBD1. After removal of 5 bases from V and 7 bases from J, the junction contained 8 bases not matched to a gene. CDR3 size: 14 residues. CDR1 is MNHEY, CDR2 SMNVEV, per germline (reference sequence). The DNA for the CDR3 is TGTGCCAGCAGTGTAGGACAGGGGGTGGGAGAGCAGTACGTC. Encoded protein: CASSVGQGVGEQYV.

This clonotype came up many times. The J gene is TRBJ2-2, the V gene TRBV5-1; 8 bases align to TRBD1. Per the germline V gene, CDR1 is SGHRS and CDR2 is YFSETQ. This CDR3 contains 19 residues. V shed 2 bases, J shed 1 base, and the junction held 13 bases outside the gene matches. CDR3 sequence reads: CASSFFGQGPLLNTGELFF. The CDR3 bases are TGCGCCAGCAGCTTCTTCGGACAGGGTCCTCTTCTGAACACCGGGGAGCTGTTTTTT. Full variable domain (outside the CDR3, taken from reference TRBV5-1 and TRBJ2-2): KAGVTQTPRYLIKTRGQQVTLSCSPISGHRSVSWYQQTPGQGLQFLFEYFSETQRNKGNFPGRFSGRQFSNSRSEMNVSTLELGDSALYLCASSFFGQGPLLNTGELFFGEGSRLTVL.

The DNA of the CDR3 is TGTGCCAGCAGGGCACCGGGACAGAACACTGAAGCTTTCTTT. This translates into CASRAPGQNTEAFF. The rearrangement uses TRBV6-5 and TRBJ1-1; TRBD1 is a possible D gene (6 bases). The CDR3 extends over 14 amino acids. V dropped 6 bases and J dropped 1 base, with 12 bases sitting between them. Looked up from germline, CDR1 is MNHEY and CDR2 is SVGAGI.

This clonotype was found a few times. CDR3 protein: CSEGQLRDEQYF. The CDR3 region has the DNA TGCAGCGAGGGGCAACTCCGGGACGAGCAGTACTTC. This chain links TRBV29-1 with TRBJ2-7; D possibly corresponds to TRBD1 (5 bases). The CDR3 totals 12 residues. Trimming took off 7 bases at V and 5 bases at J, with 15 bases between the two ends. Germline lookup yields CDR1 SQVTM and CDR2 ANQGSEA.

A few counts support this clonotype. The rearrangement uses TRBV12-3 or TRBV12-4 and TRBJ2-1, with D unclear. The CDR3 spans 14 residues. Trimming pared 8 bases from V and 7 bases from J, leaving 18 bases between. Here the CDR3 DNA reads TGTGCCAGCGCCACTATCCTCGAAGGGAATGAGCAGTTCTTC. Residues: CASATILEGNEQFF.

This clonotype was counted a few times. The rearrangement uses TRBV2 and TRBJ1-5; D gene uncertain. Trimming took 5 bases from V and 4 from J, leaving 12 bases between them. The CDR3 covers 14 residues. CDR1 and CDR2 from the germline V gene are SNHLY and FYNNEI. In nucleotides, the CDR3 is TGTGCCAGCAGTTCTTCAGAACGAAATCAGCCCCAGCATTTT. Its protein product is CASSSSERNQPQHF.

This clonotype came up many times. This chain links TRBV6-5 with TRBJ2-5; 14 bases are a match to TRBD2. Germline CDR1 and CDR2: MNHEY and SVGAGI. The V gene end was trimmed by 6 bases and the J gene end by 1 base; junction bases not matched to a gene: 7. The CDR3 extends over 17 amino acids. CDR3 protein: CASSSGLAGGFQETQYF. CDR3 nucleotides: TGTGCCAGCAGCTCCGGACTAGCGGGGGGCTTCCAAGAGACCCAGTACTTC.

This clonotype was detected a few times. The chain employs TRBV11-2 and TRBJ2-2; 13 bases are a match to TRBD2. V was clipped by 5 bases and J by 2 bases; unmatched bases: 11. The germline V gene encodes CDR1 SGHAT and CDR2 FQNNGV. This CDR3 has 19 residues. This chain's CDR3 is CASSPPLGTSGENTGELFF. In nucleotides, the CDR3 is TGTGCCAGCAGCCCCCCCCTCGGGACTAGCGGGGAAAACACCGGGGAGCTGTTTTTT.

This clonotype came up a few times. The V gene is TRBV12-3 or TRBV12-4, the J gene TRBJ1-2; D not resolved. Trimming took 8 bases from V and 4 from J, leaving 14 bases between them. The CDR3 loop spans 13 amino acids. The CDR3 bases are TGTGCCAGCGTGCGCATTCCAGGCTATGGCTACACCTTC. This gives the protein CASVRIPGYGYTF.

This clonotype was recorded a few times. The chain is built from TRBV20-1 and TRBJ2-1; TRBD2 agrees at 11 bases. This CDR3 has 16 amino acids. Germline CDR1 DFQATT, CDR2 SNEGSKA (reference sequence). With 1 base clipped from V and 5 bases from J, the junction kept 7 bases outside the gene matches. CDR3 coding DNA: TGCAGTGCTAGAGGGGCTAGCGGGGGGCACCACAATGAGCAGTTCTTC. Protein: CSARGASGGHHNEQFF.

The chain has TRBV27 and TRBJ2-3, with 7 bases that match TRBD1. This CDR3 has 15 residues. CDR1 is MNHEY, CDR2 SMNVEV, per germline (reference sequence). The ends lost 7 bases at V and 4 bases at J; junction bases unmatched: 11. The CDR3 sequence is CASIDWKGAADTQYF. The CDR3 nucleotides are TGTGCCAGCATCGACTGGAAGGGGGCAGCAGATACGCAGTATTTT.

In this sample, this clonotype turned up a few times. The V gene is TRBV25-1, the J gene TRBJ2-2; D possibly corresponds to TRBD1 (6 bases). The CDR3 is 16 amino acids. Germline lookup yields CDR1 MGHDK and CDR2 SYGVNS. Between the trimmed V and J ends, which lost 2 bases and 3 bases, there was a span of 13 bases. In nucleotides, the CDR3 is TGTGCCAGCAGTGAACGATTGGGGGCGTACACCGGGGAGCTGTTTTTT. It codes for CASSERLGAYTGELFF.

Points on this clonotype: At one end, the junction sequence differs from germline, possibly due to a read error. V is TRBV15 and J is TRBJ2-7, with TRBD2 matching over 10 bases. The CDR3 has 14 amino acids. Germline CDR1 reads LNHNV; CDR2 reads YYDKDF (reference sequence). DNA of the CDR3: TGTGCCACCACCAGAGCGGGGGGGAACCACGAGCAGTACTTC. It yields the protein CATTRAGGNHEQYF.

This sequence joins TRBV4-3 and TRBJ2-7, with a weak D call TRBD1 (6 bases). With 0 bases removed from V and 6 bases from J, the gap between germline ends came to 18 bases. Germline values: CDR1 LGHNA, CDR2 YSLEER. The CDR3 totals 16 residues. The CDR3 coding sequence is TGCGCCAGCAGCCAAGACCGGGCCCACCTAGGGGGCGAGCAGTACTTC. Translating it yields CASSQDRAHLGGEQYF.

This clonotype was counted a single time. This chain connects TRBV7-2 to TRBJ2-5; D may be TRBD2 (6 bases). Trimming left V 3 bases short and J 2 bases short, with 13 bases between. Germline CDR1 reads SGHTA; CDR2 reads FQGNSA. The CDR3 sequence is 15 residues long. The CDR3, as DNA: TGTGCCAGCAGCTTTGCGGGGTTACTACAAGAGACCCAGTACTTC. Encoded protein: CASSFAGLLQETQYF.

This clonotype was detected only a few times. This rearrangement joins TRBV21-1 to TRBJ2-7; the DNA was not compared with TRBD2, the D call given in the table. TRBV21-1 is designated a pseudogene. The CDR3 spans 21 residues. The CDR3 spells CASSKTKAGLAGGPSSYEQYF. CDR3 nucleotide sequence: TGTGCCAGCAGCAAGACCAAGGCGGGACTAGCGGGGGGGCCGAGCTCCTACGAGCAGTACTTC.